These T cell receptor beta chains were read from a single sample in a study of T cell changes during pregnancy in multiple sclerosis. Profiled with immunoSEQ multiplex PCR; TCRdb holds only in-frame clones, not every one. There are tens of thousands of clones in the sample; more than 70% occur only once, and about 6.3% lies in the top ten. Material: CD8+ T cells from peripheral blood mononuclear cells, obtained after pregnancy. The receptors come from a female donor in good health, enrolled as a control in a pregnancy study. Each CDR3 is given with its conserved first and last residue. D genes are given only for firm matches. Part of the rows lack a size; the others show once, few, many or a class for expanded clones.

TRBD1	TRBJ1-2	TRBV14	-	CASSQGNRGGNYGYTF	TGCGCCAGCAGCCAAGGAAACAGGGGAGGAAACTATGGCTACACCTTC
-	TRBJ1-1	TRBV7-9	-	CASSIGSYTEAFF	TGTGCCAGCAGCATCGGGTCTTACACTGAAGCTTTCTTT
-	TRBJ2-7	TRBV2	-	CATVTGGEQYF	TGTGCCACGGTGACAGGTGGCGAGCAGTACTTC
TRBD2	TRBJ2-3	TRBV28	-	CASSKGGSGGAGDTQYF	TGTGCCAGCAGTAAGGGGGGTAGCGGGGGGGCCGGAGATACGCAGTATTTT
-	TRBJ1-5	TRBV4-3	-	CASSQEPRGNQPQHF	TGCGCCAGCAGCCAAGAACCCCGGGGGAATCAGCCCCAGCATTTT
-	TRBJ2-1	TRBV27	-	CASSPTWGPGNEQFF	TGTGCCAGCAGTCCCACTTGGGGGCCTGGGAATGAGCAGTTCTTC
-	TRBJ2-1	TRBV4-1	-	CASSQDNWNEQFF	TGCGCCAGCAGCCAAGATAACTGGAATGAGCAGTTCTTC
-	TRBJ2-2	TRBV7-2	-	CASSLARGGELFF	TGTGCCAGCAGCTTAGCGCGGGGCGGGGAGCTGTTTTTT
TRBD1	TRBJ1-2	TRBV25-1	-	CASRQPRKTGAINYGYTF	TGTGCCAGCAGACAACCCAGGAAGACAGGGGCTATCAACTATGGCTACACCTTC
TRBD2	TRBJ2-2	TRBV19	-	CASSVGGARELFF	TGTGCCAGTAGTGTCGGGGGGGCTCGGGAGCTGTTTTTT
-	TRBJ2-2	TRBV4-3	-	CASSQDAEGLNTGELFF	TGCGCCAGCAGCCAAGATGCGGAGGGACTGAACACCGGGGAGCTGTTTTTT
TRBD2	TRBJ2-2	TRBV13	-	CASSHSGGNTGELFF	TGTGCCAGCAGCCACAGCGGGGGGAACACCGGGGAGCTGTTTTTT
-	TRBJ2-7	TRBV30	-	CAWSVGTTSSYEQYF	TGTGCCTGGAGTGTAGGGACAACGAGCTCCTACGAGCAGTACTTC
-	TRBJ2-3	TRBV28	-	CASSLGAVTSTDTQYF	TGTGCCAGCAGTTTAGGTGCGGTGACTAGCACAGATACGCAGTATTTT
-	TRBJ1-4	TRBV11-1	-	CASSTQALGGGTGEKLFF	TGTGCCAGCAGCACTCAAGCCCTAGGCGGCGGGACGGGCGAAAAACTGTTTTTT
TRBD1	TRBJ2-7	TRBV27	once	CASGDRIYYEQYF	TGTGCCAGTGGGGACAGAATATACTACGAGCAGTACTTC
TRBD1	TRBJ1-2	TRBV9	-	CASSDRDRVGYGYTF	TGTGCCAGCAGCGACCGGGACAGGGTCGGCTATGGCTACACCTTC
TRBD1	TRBJ1-2	TRBV5-6	-	CASSLRGQGYGYTF	TGTGCCAGCAGCTTGCGGGGACAGGGCTATGGCTACACCTTC
TRBD2	TRBJ2-7	TRBV27	-	CASSLSWGGGGLYEQYF	TGTGCCAGCAGTTTATCGTGGGGGGGTGGAGGACTCTACGAGCAGTACTTC
-	TRBJ2-3	TRBV11-3	-	CASSLDLADTQYF	TGTGCCAGCAGCTTAGACTTAGCAGATACGCAGTATTTT
-	TRBJ1-2	TRBV9	-	CASSAGGSPNYGYTF	TGTGCCAGCAGCGCGGGGGGGAGCCCTAACTATGGCTACACCTTC
-	TRBJ1-2	TRBV19	-	CASSRGGNYGYTF	TGTGCCAGCAGTAGGGGGGGTAACTATGGCTACACCTTC
-	TRBJ1-2	TRBV27	-	CASRGGNVYGYTF	TGTGCCAGCAGGGGGGGGAACGTCTATGGCTACACCTTC
TRBD2	TRBJ2-1	TRBV19	-	CASSPPGEWRAGLYNEQFF	TGTGCCAGTAGTCCCCCGGGGGAATGGCGAGCGGGGCTTTACAATGAGCAGTTCTTC
-	TRBJ2-5	TRBV5-6	-	CASSLSGGNQETQYF	TGTGCCAGCAGCTTAAGTGGAGGCAACCAAGAGACCCAGTACTTC
TRBD1	TRBJ2-3	TRBV10-3	-	CAISGQGGTDTQYF	TGTGCCATCAGCGGACAGGGGGGCACAGATACGCAGTATTTT
-	TRBJ1-2	TRBV28	once	CASRTGSDGYTF	TGTGCCAGCAGGACAGGATCCGATGGCTACACCTTC
-	TRBJ1-3	TRBV4-1	once	CASSHSGGDSGNTIYF	TGCGCCAGCAGCCATAGCGGGGGCGACTCTGGAAACACCATATATTTT
-	TRBJ2-6	TRBV4-3	-	CASSHFNSGANVLTF	TGCGCCAGCAGCCACTTTAACTCTGGGGCCAACGTCCTGACTTTC
-	TRBJ2-5	TRBV29-1	-	CSPVGHGETQYF	TGCAGCCCTGTTGGGCACGGAGAGACCCAGTACTTC
TRBD2	TRBJ2-1	TRBV4-3	-	CASSQGVSGSSSYNEQFF	TGCGCCAGCAGCCAAGGGGTTAGCGGGTCTAGCTCCTACAATGAGCAGTTCTTC
TRBD2	TRBJ2-1	TRBV28	-	CASTPHLLANEQFF	TGTGCCAGCACCCCACACCTACTAGCGAATGAGCAGTTCTTC
TRBD2	TRBJ2-1	TRBV28	-	CASSFGGLAEQFF	TGTGCCAGCAGTTTTGGGGGACTAGCCGAGCAGTTCTTC
TRBD2	TRBJ2-3	TRBV13	-	CASSPPAGGTDTQYF	TGTGCCAGCAGCCCCCCAGCGGGGGGAACAGATACGCAGTATTTT
-	TRBJ1-2	TRBV4-3	few	CASSQEGGDYGYTF	TGCGCCAGCAGCCAAGAGGGAGGGGACTATGGCTACACCTTC
-	TRBJ2-3	TRBV5-1	few	CASSSGWASTDTQYF	TGCGCCAGCAGCTCGGGGTGGGCCTCCACAGATACGCAGTATTTT
-	TRBJ2-1	TRBV6-5	-	CASSGLKRNEQFF	TGTGCCAGCAGTGGACTCAAAAGGAATGAGCAGTTCTTC
-	TRBJ1-2	TRBV2	-	CASTMGDTNYGYTF	TGTGCCAGCACAATGGGGGACACTAACTATGGCTACACCTTC
-	TRBJ2-7	TRBV14	-	CASSQVWGGARYEQYF	TGTGCCAGCAGCCAAGTATGGGGGGGGGCCCGCTACGAGCAGTACTTC
TRBD1	TRBJ1-2	TRBV5-1	-	CASSLGTGSNYGYTF	TGCGCCAGCAGCTTGGGGACAGGGTCTAACTATGGCTACACCTTC
-	TRBJ1-5	TRBV4-1	-	CASSPGINQPQHF	TGCGCCAGCAGCCCGGGGATAAATCAGCCCCAGCATTTT